The TCR beta chain under discussion was sequenced for a study of cytomegalovirus exposure and HLA in healthy donors. Regarding the study as a whole: Another analysis was done later, and it associated 17,000 or so TCR beta sequences with HLA alleles at 0.05 false discovery rate. Reports showed the classifier diagnosing cytomegalovirus status with high specificity and sensitivity. In a later analysis, TCR beta V- and J-gene trimming showed a link to a missense DCLRE1C variant.

The PCR employed 60 Vbeta primers together with 13 Jbeta primers. Generated by immunoSEQ multiplex PCR, the TCRdb table keeps only in-frame clones and is missing some. The sample contains around 200,000 clones, just over 75% of which appear only once. Points on this clone: Its cognate antigen is unknown.

Germline CDR1 is LNHDA and CDR2 is SQIVND (reference sequence). The CDR3 extends over 12 amino acids. The V end was cut by 6 bases, the J end by 5 bases, with 10 bases between. The chain couples TRBV19 to TRBJ1-2; D uncertain. The sample comprised PBMCs. The TCR was taken from a woman aged 60-75 years in good health and CMV-seropositive. The CDR3 spells CASRARGYGYTF. As DNA, the CDR3 is TGTGCCAGTAGGGCACGGGGATATGGCTACACCTTC.